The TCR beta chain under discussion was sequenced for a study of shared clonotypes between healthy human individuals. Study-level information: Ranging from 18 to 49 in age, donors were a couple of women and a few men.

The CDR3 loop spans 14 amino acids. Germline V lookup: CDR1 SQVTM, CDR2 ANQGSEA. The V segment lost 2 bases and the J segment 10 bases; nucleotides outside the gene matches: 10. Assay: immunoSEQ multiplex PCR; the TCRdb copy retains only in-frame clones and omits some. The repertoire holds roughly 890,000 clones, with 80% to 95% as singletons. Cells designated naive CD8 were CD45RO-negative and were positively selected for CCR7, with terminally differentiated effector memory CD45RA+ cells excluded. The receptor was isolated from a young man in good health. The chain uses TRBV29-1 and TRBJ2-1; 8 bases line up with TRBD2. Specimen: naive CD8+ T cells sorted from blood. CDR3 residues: CSVESPSGGLEQFF. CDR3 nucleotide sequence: TGCAGCGTTGAAAGTCCCAGCGGGGGCTTGGAGCAGTTCTTC.